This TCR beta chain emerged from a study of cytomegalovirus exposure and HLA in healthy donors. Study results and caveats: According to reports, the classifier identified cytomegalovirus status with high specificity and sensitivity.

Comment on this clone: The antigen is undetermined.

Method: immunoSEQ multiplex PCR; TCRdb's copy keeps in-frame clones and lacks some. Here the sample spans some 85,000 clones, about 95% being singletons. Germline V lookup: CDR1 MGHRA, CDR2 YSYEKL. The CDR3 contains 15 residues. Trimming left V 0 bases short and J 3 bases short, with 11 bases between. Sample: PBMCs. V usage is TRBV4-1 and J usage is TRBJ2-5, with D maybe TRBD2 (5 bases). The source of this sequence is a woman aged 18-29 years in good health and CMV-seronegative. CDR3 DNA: TGCGCCAGCAGCCAAGATACCCCCGGGAAAGAGACCCAGTACTTC. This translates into CASSQDTPGKETQYF.